These 25 T cell receptor beta chains originate from one sample sequenced in a study of control samples from healthy donors and cancer patients. TCRdb's table, derived via immunoSEQ multiplex PCR, lists solely in-frame clones and lacks some. Of 150,000 or so clones in the sample, 70% to 90% are singletons; the top ten hold roughly 5.3%. The specimen sequenced was blood. These receptors were collected from a woman aged 25 to 39 in good health.

This chain joins TRBV28 and TRBJ1-2, with D possibly TRBD1 on 5 matching bases. Germline assignment: CDR1 MDHEN and CDR2 SYDVKM. Trimming removed 5 bases at V and 4 bases at J, with 20 bases between. The CDR3 loop spans 16 amino acids. The CDR3 sequence is CASSVGVDRGSYGYTF. CDR3 sequence (DNA): TGTGCCAGCAGTGTGGGCGTTGACCGGGGGAGCTATGGCTACACCTTC.

The chain carries TRBV9 and TRBJ2-3, with 8 positions matching TRBD1. The trim removed 0 bases at V and 5 bases at J, leaving 5 bases unmatched. The CDR3 consists of 15 residues. Germline CDR1 and CDR2: SGDLS and YYNGEE. CDR3 bases: TGTGCCAGCAGCGTAGACGGGACAGGAGGAGATACGCAGTATTTT. Protein: CASSVDGTGGDTQYF.

This chain links TRBV4-1 with TRBJ2-5, with D unclear. Germline lookup yields CDR1 MGHRA and CDR2 YSYEKL. This CDR3 contains 15 residues. V lost 2 bases and J 5 bases, leaving 15 bases between the germline ends. Here the CDR3 DNA reads TGCGCCAGCAGCCAACGCGGTCCCCTCGGGGAGACCCAGTACTTC. Its protein is CASSQRGPLGETQYF.

V is TRBV2 and J is TRBJ1-2, with D unresolved. Germline V gives CDR1 SNHLY, CDR2 FYNNEI. This CDR3 is 15 amino acids long. Trimming cost V 3 bases and J 8 bases, with 19 bases left between them. Here the CDR3 DNA reads TGTGCCAGCAGTGACCCTGCATCCTCCAAAGTGGGCTACACCTTC. It yields the protein CASSDPASSKVGYTF.

The chain couples TRBV6-6 to TRBJ1-1, with D tentatively TRBD1 (5 bases). Trimming stripped 6 bases from V and 1 base from J, with 15 bases between. Germline V gene sequence: CDR1 MNHNY, CDR2 SVGAGI (reference sequence). The CDR3 length is 15 residues. CDR3: CASSPLPRENTEAFF. In DNA, the CDR3 is TGTGCCAGCAGCCCTCTCCCCAGGGAGAACACTGAAGCTTTCTTT.

The CDR3 reads CASSQEGSGANVLTF. CDR3 bases: TGTGCCAGCAGCCAAGAAGGGTCCGGGGCCAACGTCCTGACTTTC. The chain recombines TRBV3-1 (or the pseudogene TRBV3-2) with TRBJ2-6; D uncertain. Deletions cut 0 bases from V and 4 bases from J, with 7 bases between. The CDR3 is 15 amino acids. From germline, CDR1 is LGHDT and CDR2 YNNKEL (reference sequence).

The rearrangement joins TRBV5-1 to TRBJ2-1; 7 positions match TRBD1. V dropped 0 bases and J dropped 2; count of bases not matched to a gene: 5. The CDR3 runs 16 residues. Germline V gene sequence: CDR1 SGHRS, CDR2 YFSETQ. CDR3 residues: CASSLVSTGAYNEQFF. The CDR3, as DNA: TGCGCCAGCAGCTTGGTCTCAACAGGGGCCTACAATGAGCAGTTCTTC.

V is TRBV7-9 and J is TRBJ1-1; 9 bases match TRBD1. The trim removed 5 bases at V and 7 bases at J, leaving 11 bases unmatched. The CDR3 contains 15 residues. Germline CDR1 is SEHNR and CDR2 is FQNEAQ (reference sequence). The CDR3: CASSDRDRAPVEAFF. The CDR3 DNA follows: TGTGCCAGCAGCGACCGGGACAGGGCTCCCGTTGAAGCTTTCTTT. The complete variable domain, with remaining parts taken from reference TRBV7-9 and TRBJ1-1, reads DTGVSQNPRHKITKRGQNVTFRCDPISEHNRLYWYRQTLGQGPEFLTYFQNEAQLEKSRLLSDRFSAERPKGSFSTLEIQRTEQGDSAMYLCASSDRDRAPVEAFFGQGTRLTVV.

The V gene is TRBV24-1, the J gene TRBJ2-3; unclear D gene. V shed 0 bases and J shed 6 bases, with 3 bases lying between them. Per the germline V gene, CDR1 is KGHDR and CDR2 is SFDVKD. The CDR3 is 12 amino acids. The CDR3 bases are TGTGCCACCAGTGATTTGGGCGATACGCAGTATTTT. Protein sequence: CATSDLGDTQYF.

The genes are TRBV27 and TRBJ2-3; D may be TRBD2 (5 bases). V was shortened by 2 bases and J by 5 bases, with 14 bases between the two germline ends. The CDR3 runs to 15 residues. Germline values: CDR1 MNHEY, CDR2 SMNVEV (reference sequence). The CDR3 protein is CASSLVRSLVDTQYF. CDR3 sequence (DNA): TGTGCCAGCAGTTTAGTGAGATCACTAGTAGATACGCAGTATTTT.

This sequence joins TRBV6-1 and TRBJ2-3, with 8 bases identical to TRBD2. Germline CDR1 and CDR2: MNHNS and SASEGT. This CDR3 region has 16 residues. V lost 3 bases and J lost 4; bases outside the gene matches: 9. The CDR3 reads CASSELGTRLADTQYF. The CDR3 nucleotides read TGTGCCAGCAGTGAGCTTGGGACTAGATTGGCAGATACGCAGTATTTT.

CDR3 nucleotides: TGTGCCAGCAGGGATCCAACAGGGGGCTTGGGCTACACCTTC. Encoded protein: CASRDPTGGLGYTF. The V gene is TRBV6-6, the J gene TRBJ1-2; 9 bases are a match to TRBD1. Germline V gene sequence: CDR1 MNHNY, CDR2 SVGAGI (reference sequence). CDR3 length: 14 amino acids. J gave up 8 bases and V 6 bases, and 10 bases lay outside the gene matches.

The chain employs TRBV5-3 and TRBJ1-1; D may be TRBD1 (5 bases). TRBV5-3 is an ORF for which the function is uncertain. The CDR3 is 13 amino acids. The V gene lost 4 bases and the J gene lost 2 bases, with 9 bases spanning the gap. CDR3 in amino acids: CARSHRLNTEAFF. In DNA, the CDR3 is TGTGCCAGAAGCCACAGGCTAAACACTGAAGCTTTCTTT.

This clone turned up a few times. The genes are TRBV7-9 and TRBJ1-1, with TRBD1 matching 7 bases. J gave up 1 base and V 6 bases, and 5 bases lay outside the gene matches. The CDR3 contains 14 residues. Germline values: CDR1 SEHNR, CDR2 FQNEAQ (reference sequence). CDR3 region: CASRRDSSNTEAFF. DNA of the CDR3: TGTGCCAGCAGACGGGACAGTTCGAACACTGAAGCTTTCTTT. The entire variable domain, with the rest obtained from reference TRBV7-9 and TRBJ1-1, is as follows: DTGVSQNPRHKITKRGQNVTFRCDPISEHNRLYWYRQTLGQGPEFLTYFQNEAQLEKSRLLSDRFSAERPKGSFSTLEIQRTEQGDSAMYLCASRRDSSNTEAFFGQGTRLTVV.

The rearrangement uses TRBV5-1 and TRBJ1-1; no clear D gene. In germline, CDR1 is SGHRS, CDR2 YFSETQ. The V end lost 0 bases, the J end lost 1 base, and 7 bases lay between the germline ends. This CDR3 is 14 amino acids long. CDR3 sequence: CASSLARGNTEAFF. In DNA, the CDR3 is TGCGCCAGCAGCTTGGCCCGGGGGAACACTGAAGCTTTCTTT.

The genes are TRBV7-9 and TRBJ1-1; 7 bases map to TRBD1. Germline lookup yields CDR1 SEHNR and CDR2 FQNEAQ (reference sequence). V was clipped by 1 base and J by 5 bases; unmatched bases: 7. The CDR3 spans 15 residues. The CDR3 region has the DNA TGTGCCAGCAGCTTAGATACAGGGGTTTGGACTGAAGCTTTCTTT. Its protein is CASSLDTGVWTEAFF. The complete variable domain, with remaining parts taken from reference TRBV7-9 and TRBJ1-1, reads DTGVSQNPRHKITKRGQNVTFRCDPISEHNRLYWYRQTLGQGPEFLTYFQNEAQLEKSRLLSDRFSAERPKGSFSTLEIQRTEQGDSAMYLCASSLDTGVWTEAFFGQGTRLTVV.

The genes are TRBV15 and TRBJ2-5, with a possible D match to TRBD2 (5 bases). The CDR3 has 15 amino acids. The germline CDR1 and CDR2 sequences are LNHNV and YYDKDF (reference sequence). The V end was cut by 1 base, the J end by 1 base, with 10 bases between. The CDR3 bases are TGTGCCACCAGCAGAGGGGCTAGCCCCCAAGAGACCCAGTACTTC. Protein sequence: CATSRGASPQETQYF. The full variable domain, completed using reference TRBV15 and TRBJ2-5, is DAMVIQNPRYQVTQFGKPVTLSCSQTLNHNVMYWYQQKSSQAPKLLFHYYDKDFNNEADTPDNFQSRRPNTSFCFLDIRSPGLGDTAMYLCATSRGASPQETQYFGPGTRLLVL.

The chain is built from TRBV2 and TRBJ2-3; TRBD1 matches at 9 bases. The CDR3 is made up of 14 amino acids. Germline V gene sequence: CDR1 SNHLY, CDR2 FYNNEI. V lost 8 bases, J lost 6 bases, and 9 bases stayed unmatched. CDR3 loop: CASEGDRGDDTQYF. The CDR3 DNA reads TGTGCCAGCGAAGGAGACAGGGGGGATGATACGCAGTATTTT.

The chain employs TRBV6-1 and TRBJ2-4, with 7 bases aligning to TRBD1. Per germline, CDR1 MNHNS and CDR2 SASEGT. The CDR3 is made up of 17 amino acids. V was pared by 4 bases and J by 0 bases, with 9 bases of the junction left unmatched. The CDR3 DNA follows: TGTGCCAGCAGTGCCCTTCGGACAGGACTAGCCAAAAACATTCAGTACTTC. This gives the protein CASSALRTGLAKNIQYF.

This clone has a handful of counts. This chain uses TRBV4-1 with TRBJ1-6; D may be TRBD1 (5 bases). This CDR3 comprises 17 residues. CDR1 and CDR2 (germline): MGHRA, YSYEKL. V shed 4 bases and J shed 5 bases, with 18 bases lying between them. The CDR3 sequence: CASSPRPRDPNNSPLHF. In nucleotides, the CDR3 is TGCGCCAGCAGCCCTAGGCCCCGGGACCCCAATAATTCACCCCTCCACTTT.

CDR3 nucleotide sequence: TGTGCCAGCAGCCAAGTTGGTAGGGGAAATTCACCCCTCCACTTT. It encodes CASSQVGRGNSPLHF. V gene TRBV14 combines with J gene TRBJ1-6; weak D call: TRBD1 (5 bases). The germline V and J ends were trimmed by 1 base and 7 bases, with 11 bases remaining between them. Per germline, CDR1 SGHDN and CDR2 FVKESK. This CDR3 is 15 amino acids long.

This chain connects TRBV5-6 to TRBJ1-5; D is ambiguous. This CDR3 is built from 12 residues. V lost 0 bases and J 7 bases, leaving 5 bases between the germline ends. From germline, CDR1 is SGHDT and CDR2 YYEEEE. CDR3 sequence reads: CASSLADQPQHF. As DNA, the CDR3 is TGTGCCAGCAGCTTGGCAGACCAGCCCCAGCATTTT.

The chain has TRBV2 and TRBJ1-2; a possible D gene is TRBD1 (5 bases). Trimming left V 6 bases short and J 4 bases short, with 9 bases between. The CDR3 is 12 amino acids. Germline assignment: CDR1 SNHLY and CDR2 FYNNEI. CDR3: CASRRDGYGYTF. The CDR3 nucleotides read TGTGCCAGCAGAAGGGACGGCTATGGCTACACCTTC.

The chain uses TRBV10-1 and TRBJ1-5, with unresolved D. The CDR3 spans 13 residues. V dropped 6 bases and J dropped 9 bases, with 15 bases sitting between them. Germline loops: CDR1 WNHNN, CDR2 SYGVQD (reference sequence). CDR3 nucleotides: TGCGCCAGCAGCCCGGGTTTAGGTTCGCCCCAGCATTTT. Translation: CASSPGLGSPQHF.

This sequence joins TRBV28 and TRBJ1-5; no clear D. The CDR3 sequence is 14 residues long. V lost 6 bases and J 1 base, leaving 10 bases between the germline ends. Germline CDR1 and CDR2: MDHEN and SYDVKM. The CDR3, as DNA: TGTGCCAGCAGGTGGCCGGGGAGCAATCAGCCCCAGCATTTT. Translated: CASRWPGSNQPQHF.